The 10 T cell receptor beta chains in this list originate from one sample, sequenced in a study of blood T cells in healthy people across ages. A J-beta primer mix and a sample-barcoded 5' primer were used in a second PCR of roughly 6 to 11 cycles. TCRdb called the 5' RACE reads again in MiXCR, with one record for every CDR3 protein. The sample has about 640,000 distinct CDR3 sequences, about 54% seen once; the top ten hold approximately 37%. Sequencing input: blood. All receptors derive from a man in his sixties in good health.

V and J are TRBV28 and TRBJ1-5; 8 bases line up with TRBD1. J lost 2 bases, V lost 7 bases, and 7 bases had no gene match. The CDR3 consists of 15 residues. The germline gives CDR1 MDHEN, CDR2 SYDVKM. The CDR3 sequence: CASKLQGEGNQPQHF. CDR3 sequence (DNA): TGTGCCAGCAAACTACAGGGGGAGGGCAATCAGCCCCAGCATTTT.

This chain connects TRBV12-3 or TRBV12-4 to TRBJ2-2; TRBD1 matches at 7 bases. The V and J ends lost 0 bases and 1 base, in that order; junction bases with no gene match: 2. CDR3 length: 16 amino acids. The CDR3 nucleotides are TGTGCCAGCAGTTTAGCCCAGGGGGTGAACACCGGGGAGCTGTTTTTT. It codes for CASSLAQGVNTGELFF.

This clonotype was recorded a few times. The rearrangement joins TRBV5-1 to TRBJ2-2, with a possible D match to TRBD2 (6 bases). The CDR3 is 16 residues long. Germline loops: CDR1 SGHRS, CDR2 YFSETQ. Trimming took 3 bases from V and 2 from J, leaving 14 bases between them. The CDR3 spells CASSWGLASNTGELFF. The DNA for the CDR3 is TGCGCCAGCAGCTGGGGCCTAGCGAGTAACACCGGGGAGCTGTTTTTT.

The sample holds many counts of this clonotype. The chain joins TRBV5-1 to TRBJ1-6, with 11 bases aligning to TRBD1. V lost 3 bases, J lost 7 bases, and 6 bases stayed unmatched. Per the germline V gene, CDR1 is SGHRS and CDR2 is YFSETQ. The CDR3 length is 16 residues. Here the CDR3 DNA reads TGCGCCAGCAGCTACGGACAGGGGGCGAAGAATTCACCCCTCCACTTT. Its protein is CASSYGQGAKNSPLHF. Looking up the rest from reference TRBV5-1 and TRBJ1-6 gives the full variable domain: KAGVTQTPRYLIKTRGQQVTLSCSPISGHRSVSWYQQTPGQGLQFLFEYFSETQRNKGNFPGRFSGRQFSNSRSEMNVSTLELGDSALYLCASSYGQGAKNSPLHFGNGTRLTVT.

As for this clonotype: One end of the junction is discordant with germline, which a read error may explain. V is TRBV4-2 and J is TRBJ2-1, with D perhaps matching TRBD1 or TRBD2 (5 bases each). CDR3 size: 15 residues. The V gene's germline CDR1 is LGHNA and CDR2 YNFKEQ. Here the CDR3 DNA reads TGTGCCAGCAACCAACCAGGGAGCTCCTACAATGAGCAGTTCTTC. This encodes CASNQPGSSYNEQFF.

The CDR3 DNA reads as TGTGCCAGCAGCCTATACGGCACAGGGGTTGGGAACACTGAAGCTTTCTTT. Its translation is CASSLYGTGVGNTEAFF. The V gene is TRBV6-1, the J gene TRBJ1-1; 7 nucleotides line up with TRBD1. The CDR3 consists of 17 residues. J gave up 1 base and V 6 bases, and 14 bases lay outside the gene matches. The germline V gene encodes CDR1 MNHNS and CDR2 SASEGT.

The V and J genes are TRBV6-5 and TRBJ2-5; 7 bases are shared with TRBD2. The CDR3 is 15 residues long. After removal of 3 bases from V and 5 bases from J, the junction contained 9 bases not matched to a gene. Germline V gene sequence: CDR1 MNHEY, CDR2 SVGAGI. The CDR3 protein is CASSYRGVIWETQYF. DNA for the CDR3: TGTGCCAGCAGTTATCGGGGGGTCATATGGGAGACCCAGTACTTC.

This clonotype was counted once. A much larger clone lies a single base off, so this may be a read error. V usage is TRBV18 and J usage is TRBJ2-7; 7 positions agree with TRBD1. The CDR3 totals 14 residues. The V gene's germline CDR1 is KGHSH and CDR2 LQKENI. V shed 5 bases and J 6 bases; nucleotides not matched to a gene: 10. The CDR3 bases are TGTGCCAGCTCAACAGGGGCCCAAACCTGCGAGCAGTACTTC. Protein product: CASSTGAQTCEQYF.

J is TRBJ2-5 and V is TRBV3-1; 10 positions agree with TRBD2. CDR1 LGHDT and CDR2 YNNKEL come from the germline V gene (reference sequence). J lost 11 bases, V lost 1 base, and 4 bases had no gene match. There are 13 residues in the CDR3. The CDR3: CASSQGLAGEQYF. The CDR3 nucleotides read TGTGCCAGCAGCCAAGGACTAGCGGGTGAGCAGTACTTC.

The chain uses TRBV4-2 and TRBJ2-7; D is uncertain. The CDR3 has 16 amino acids. Trimming took off 0 bases at V and 10 bases at J, with 22 bases between the two ends. Germline CDR1 is LGHNA and CDR2 is YNFKEQ. CDR3 bases: TGTGCCAGCAGCCAAGACCGGCAACTTTTGGGCCTGGGCCAGTACTTC. This codes for CASSQDRQLLGLGQYF.